The rows below give T cell receptor beta chains drawn from one sample of a study of cytomegalovirus exposure and HLA in healthy donors. Using immunoSEQ multiplex PCR, the repertoire was profiled, and TCRdb retains in-frame clones only, with some absent. The table shows 110,000 to 150,000 clones, with approximately 79% occurring only once. Specimen: PBMCs. These receptors were obtained from a female donor in good health and CMV-seronegative. Both conserved end residues are part of each CDR3. Fields, in order: D gene, clone size, J gene, V gene, CDR3 protein, CDR3 DNA. D genes are given only for firm matches. Size values are once, few and many counts, or a class for expanded clones, and some rows have none.

D gene: .
clone size: once
J gene: TRBJ2-7
V gene: TRBV29-1
CDR3 protein: CSVGGTSAYEQYF
CDR3 DNA: TGCAGCGTTGGGGGGACATCGGCCTACGAGCAGTACTTC

D gene: .
clone size: .
J gene: TRBJ2-1
V gene: TRBV2
CDR3 protein: CASMPVYEQFF
CDR3 DNA: TGTGCCAGCATGCCAGTATATGAGCAGTTCTTC

D gene: TRBD2
clone size: few
J gene: TRBJ2-7
V gene: TRBV13
CDR3 protein: CASSLGTGLAGVYEQYF
CDR3 DNA: TGTGCCAGCAGCTTAGGGACGGGACTAGCGGGAGTCTACGAGCAGTACTTC

D gene: TRBD1
clone size: once
J gene: TRBJ1-2
V gene: TRBV6-1
CDR3 protein: CASSTQGFKVGYTF
CDR3 DNA: TGTGCCAGCAGTACACAGGGGTTTAAAGTTGGCTACACCTTC

D gene: TRBD2
clone size: .
J gene: TRBJ2-2
V gene: TRBV5-1
CDR3 protein: CASSLAGSGSPSGTGELFF
CDR3 DNA: TGCGCCAGCAGCTTGGCTGGTAGCGGGAGTCCGTCGGGCACCGGGGAGCTGTTTTTT

D gene: .
clone size: once
J gene: TRBJ2-1
V gene: TRBV5-8
CDR3 protein: CASSLGQGGQFF
CDR3 DNA: TGTGCCAGCAGCTTGGGGCAGGGTGGGCAGTTCTTC

D gene: .
clone size: .
J gene: TRBJ1-2
V gene: TRBV30
CDR3 protein: CAWEFAYGYTF
CDR3 DNA: TGTGCCTGGGAGTTCGCTTATGGCTACACCTTC

D gene: .
clone size: .
J gene: TRBJ1-1
V gene: TRBV29-1
CDR3 protein: CSVVSRGLNTEAFF
CDR3 DNA: TGCAGCGTTGTAAGCAGGGGCCTGAACACTGAAGCTTTCTTT

D gene: .
clone size: .
J gene: TRBJ2-6
V gene: TRBV11-2
CDR3 protein: CASTLLVSGANVLTF
CDR3 DNA: TGTGCCAGCACCCTCCTCGTCTCTGGGGCCAACGTCCTGACTTTC

D gene: .
clone size: .
J gene: TRBJ2-1
V gene: TRBV7-9
CDR3 protein: CASSLLAITSGEQFF
CDR3 DNA: TGTGCCAGCAGCTTATTGGCTATTACTTCGGGAGAGCAGTTCTTC

D gene: TRBD1
clone size: .
J gene: TRBJ2-7
V gene: TRBV19
CDR3 protein: CASSIRQGGIYEQYF
CDR3 DNA: TGTGCCAGTAGTATAAGACAGGGGGGGATCTACGAGCAGTACTTC

D gene: .
clone size: once
J gene: TRBJ2-4
V gene: TRBV5-1
CDR3 protein: CASSLDDDGEDIQYF
CDR3 DNA: TGCGCCAGCAGCTTGGACGACGACGGCGAGGACATTCAGTACTTC

D gene: .
clone size: few
J gene: TRBJ2-3
V gene: TRBV6-1
CDR3 protein: CASSGGRAFADTQYF
CDR3 DNA: TGTGCCAGCAGTGGGGGCAGGGCGTTTGCCGATACGCAGTATTTT

D gene: .
clone size: .
J gene: TRBJ2-7
V gene: TRBV6-1
CDR3 protein: CASSVVDGDFYEQYF
CDR3 DNA: TGTGCCAGCAGCGTAGTGGACGGGGATTTCTACGAGCAGTACTTC

D gene: .
clone size: .
J gene: TRBJ2-2
V gene: TRBV6-4
CDR3 protein: CASSDSPGATGELFF
CDR3 DNA: TGTGCCAGCAGTGACTCGCCGGGAGCCACCGGGGAGCTGTTTTTT

D gene: .
clone size: once
J gene: TRBJ1-1
V gene: TRBV7-9
CDR3 protein: CASYGRASEAFF
CDR3 DNA: TGTGCCTCATATGGCAGGGCCTCGGAAGCTTTCTTT

D gene: .
clone size: .
J gene: TRBJ2-7
V gene: TRBV5-6
CDR3 protein: CASSFGIYEQYF
CDR3 DNA: TGTGCCAGCAGCTTTGGCATCTACGAGCAGTACTTC

D gene: TRBD2
clone size: .
J gene: TRBJ2-2
V gene: TRBV30
CDR3 protein: CAWMGGGGELFF
CDR3 DNA: TGTGCCTGGATGGGGGGGGGCGGGGAGCTGTTTTTT

D gene: .
clone size: .
J gene: TRBJ2-5
V gene: TRBV5-1
CDR3 protein: CASSGQGDRETQYF
CDR3 DNA: TGCGCCAGCAGCGGGCAGGGCGATCGAGAGACCCAGTACTTC

D gene: .
clone size: .
J gene: TRBJ2-7
V gene: TRBV6-5
CDR3 protein: CASSYDGASSYEQYF
CDR3 DNA: TGTGCCAGCAGTTACGACGGCGCTAGCTCCTACGAGCAGTACTTC

D gene: .
clone size: .
J gene: TRBJ2-2
V gene: TRBV29-1
CDR3 protein: CSTFTGTGGELFF
CDR3 DNA: TGCAGCACCTTCACAGGGACGGGCGGGGAGCTGTTTTTT

D gene: .
clone size: .
J gene: TRBJ2-7
V gene: TRBV5-1
CDR3 protein: CASSLGTQTYEQYF
CDR3 DNA: TGCGCCAGCAGCTTGGGGACACAAACCTACGAGCAGTACTTC

D gene: TRBD1
clone size: once
J gene: TRBJ1-1
V gene: TRBV5-1
CDR3 protein: CASSGGQGLDTEAFF
CDR3 DNA: TGCGCCAGCAGCGGCGGACAGGGCTTGGACACTGAAGCTTTCTTT

D gene: TRBD2
clone size: .
J gene: TRBJ2-7
V gene: TRBV11-2
CDR3 protein: CASSLDETSASLYEQYF
CDR3 DNA: TGTGCCAGCAGCTTAGATGAGACTAGCGCCTCGCTCTACGAGCAGTACTTC

D gene: TRBD1
clone size: .
J gene: TRBJ1-4
V gene: TRBV10-2
CDR3 protein: CASSGGWQGDEKLFF
CDR3 DNA: TGCGCCAGCAGTGGGGGGTGGCAGGGGGATGAAAAACTGTTTTTT

D gene: TRBD1
clone size: .
J gene: TRBJ1-1
V gene: TRBV7-6
CDR3 protein: CASSLAGTGGASAFF
CDR3 DNA: TGTGCCAGCAGCTTAGCCGGGACAGGGGGCGCATCCGCTTTCTTT

D gene: .
clone size: .
J gene: TRBJ1-4
V gene: TRBV6-1
CDR3 protein: CASRQAILTNEKLFF
CDR3 DNA: TGTGCCAGCAGACAGGCGATTTTAACTAATGAAAAACTGTTTTTT

D gene: .
clone size: few
J gene: TRBJ2-5
V gene: TRBV5-8
CDR3 protein: CASSLRGGIQETQYF
CDR3 DNA: TGTGCCAGCAGCCTTAGGGGGGGGATTCAAGAGACCCAGTACTTC

D gene: TRBD1
clone size: .
J gene: TRBJ2-1
V gene: TRBV6-1
CDR3 protein: CASSEWAGQGPEQFF
CDR3 DNA: TGTGCCAGCAGTGAATGGGCGGGACAGGGACCTGAGCAGTTCTTC

D gene: TRBD1
clone size: once
J gene: TRBJ1-2
V gene: TRBV10-2
CDR3 protein: CASSEIVTGGDGYTF
CDR3 DNA: TGCGCCAGCAGTGAGATCGTAACAGGGGGGGATGGCTACACCTTC